The rows below give T cell receptor beta chains drawn from one sample of a study of blood T cell repertoires in COVID-19. Sequenced by immunoSEQ multiplex PCR; TCRdb stores in-frame clones only, minus some. The data hold fewer than 350,000 clones, with about nine tenths observed a single time. The material sequenced was peripheral blood. The receptors were sampled from a woman aged 25 to 39 with COVID-19, enrolled during active disease. The CDR3 runs from the conserved cysteine through the conserved F or W. Fields, in order: J gene, clone size, D gene, V gene, CDR3 DNA, CDR3 protein. The D gene is left open where the match is weak. Size is omitted from some rows. Given values are once, few, many or a class for expanded clones.

>TRBJ1-1|few|.|TRBV7-9
TGTGCCAGCAGCCCTCCAGGGTCGGACGAAGCTTTCTTT
CASSPPGSDEAFF
>TRBJ1-6|.|.|TRBV2
TGTGCCAGATCCGACAGAAGAGGCTACCCCCTCCACTTT
CARSDRRGYPLHF
>TRBJ2-5|.|TRBD2|TRBV6-1
TGTGCCAGCAGTGATTTAAGCCAAGCGGGGCGGGTGACCCAGTACTTC
CASSDLSQAGRVTQYF
>TRBJ2-5|.|.|TRBV2
TGTGCCAGCAGGGTGGACTCCATACAAGAGACCCAGTACTTC
CASRVDSIQETQYF
>TRBJ2-7|.|TRBD2|TRBV19
TGTGCCAGTAGTATCTTCCTAGCGGGCCCCTACGAGCAGTACTTC
CASSIFLAGPYEQYF
>TRBJ1-1|.|.|TRBV6-5
TGTGCCAGCAGGGCACAACCCAACACTGAAGCTTTCTTT
CASRAQPNTEAFF
>TRBJ2-7|.|TRBD2|TRBV5-6
TGTGCCAGCAGCTTTCTTAGCGGGATGAGCTACGAGCAGTACTTC
CASSFLSGMSYEQYF
>TRBJ2-1|few|TRBD2|TRBV4-1
TGCGCCAGCAGCCGAGCGGGACTAGCGGTCCTCGGGAATGAGCAGTTCTTC
CASSRAGLAVLGNEQFF
>TRBJ1-2|.|.|TRBV5-6
TGTGCCAGCAGCTTGTTTGTCGGTTGGAGCGGCTACACCTTC
CASSLFVGWSGYTF
>TRBJ1-1|.|.|TRBV19
TGTGCCAGTAGTATCGAGACACCGAACACTGAAGCTTTCTTT
CASSIETPNTEAFF
>TRBJ1-3|.|.|TRBV7-9
TGTGCCAGCAGCTCCGGGTACGGAAACACCATATATTTT
CASSSGYGNTIYF
>TRBJ2-5|.|TRBD1|TRBV2
TGTGCCAGCAGTCGGCTCACAGGGGCCCCGTACCAAGAGACCCAGTACTTC
CASSRLTGAPYQETQYF
>TRBJ2-3|once|TRBD2|TRBV5-4
TGTGCCAGCAGCTCCGGGACTAGCGGGGACACAGATACGCAGTATTTT
CASSSGTSGDTDTQYF
>TRBJ2-2|.|TRBD2|TRBV5-1
TGCGCCAGCAGCGACGTCCTAGCGGGGGGCGGGGAGCTGTTTTTT
CASSDVLAGGGELFF
>TRBJ1-3|.|TRBD1|TRBV11-3
TGTGCCAGCAGCTTAAGGGACAGCAACACCATATATTTT
CASSLRDSNTIYF
>TRBJ2-4|.|.|TRBV7-9
TGTGCCAGCAGCGCAGACTTGAGGAGAAACATTCAGTACTTC
CASSADLRRNIQYF
>TRBJ1-2|.|.|TRBV10-2
TGCGCCAGCAGTGACATAGGCGGGACGTATGGCTACACCTTC
CASSDIGGTYGYTF
>TRBJ2-7|.|.|TRBV11-2
TGTGCCAGCAGCCCCGGGGGACTGACCGGGTCCTACGAGCAGTACTTC
CASSPGGLTGSYEQYF
>TRBJ1-6|.|.|TRBV19
TGTGCCAGTAGTACGATTAGGGGGAAGGGGGATTCACCCCTCCACTTT
CASSTIRGKGDSPLHF
>TRBJ2-6|.|.|TRBV27
TGTGCCAGCAGTTTAATGTGGGCAGGGGCCAACGTCCTGACTTTC
CASSLMWAGANVLTF